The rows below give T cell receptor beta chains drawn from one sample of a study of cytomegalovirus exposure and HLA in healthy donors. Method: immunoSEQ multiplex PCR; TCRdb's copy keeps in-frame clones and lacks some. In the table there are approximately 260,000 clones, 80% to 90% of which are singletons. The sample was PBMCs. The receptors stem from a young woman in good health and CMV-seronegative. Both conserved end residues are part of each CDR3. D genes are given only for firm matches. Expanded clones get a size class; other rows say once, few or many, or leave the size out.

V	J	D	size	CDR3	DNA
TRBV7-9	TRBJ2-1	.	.	CASSLQGPSYNEQFF	TGTGCCAGCAGCTTACAGGGGCCCTCCTACAATGAGCAGTTCTTC
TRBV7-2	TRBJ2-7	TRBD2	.	CASSLVSGGADYEQYF	TGTGCCAGCAGCTTAGTTAGCGGGGGGGCCGACTACGAGCAGTACTTC
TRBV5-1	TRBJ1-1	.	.	CASSFSGNTEAFF	TGCGCCAGCAGCTTTTCAGGGAACACTGAAGCTTTCTTT
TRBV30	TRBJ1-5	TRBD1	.	CAWRPTGLNQPQHF	TGTGCCTGGAGGCCGACAGGGCTCAATCAGCCCCAGCATTTT
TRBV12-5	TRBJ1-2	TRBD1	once	CASGLAGQGSGYTF	TGTGCTAGTGGTTTGGCGGGACAGGGGTCTGGCTACACCTTC
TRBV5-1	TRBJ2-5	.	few	CASSFVGYQETQYF	TGCGCCAGCAGCTTCGTCGGGTACCAAGAGACCCAGTACTTC
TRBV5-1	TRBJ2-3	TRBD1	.	CASSLAGQGTDTQYF	TGCGCCAGCAGCTTGGCCGGACAGGGGACGGATACGCAGTATTTT
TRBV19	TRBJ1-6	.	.	CASRVGGGSPLHF	TGTGCCAGTAGAGTGGGGGGAGGTTCACCCCTCCACTTT
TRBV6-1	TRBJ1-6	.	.	CASSESYESPLHF	TGTGCCAGCAGTGAAAGCTACGAATCACCCCTCCACTTT
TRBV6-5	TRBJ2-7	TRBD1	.	CASSRDRVTYEQYF	TGTGCCAGCAGCCGGGACAGAGTCACCTACGAGCAGTACTTC
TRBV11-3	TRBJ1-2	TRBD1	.	CASSPGQGPFTNYGYTF	TGTGCCAGCAGCCCTGGACAGGGTCCATTTACTAACTATGGCTACACCTTC
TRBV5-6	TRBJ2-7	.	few	CASSLRYEQYF	TGTGCCAGCAGCCTTCGCTACGAGCAGTACTTC
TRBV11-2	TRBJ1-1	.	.	CASNPLRGKNTEAFF	TGTGCCAGCAACCCCCTCCGGGGTAAGAACACTGAAGCTTTCTTT
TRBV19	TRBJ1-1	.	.	CASSIRTDYSMSTEAFF	TGTGCCAGTAGTATAAGGACGGACTACTCGATGAGTACTGAAGCTTTCTTT
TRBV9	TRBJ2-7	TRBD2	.	CASSVLAEPSYEQYF	TGTGCCAGCAGCGTACTAGCGGAGCCCTCCTACGAGCAGTACTTC
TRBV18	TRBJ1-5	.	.	CASSPSPSYSNQPQHF	TGTGCCAGCTCACCATCCCCCAGTTATAGCAATCAGCCCCAGCATTTT
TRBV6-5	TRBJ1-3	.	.	CASSWGSGNTIYF	TGTGCCAGCAGTTGGGGCTCAGGAAACACCATATATTTT
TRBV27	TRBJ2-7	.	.	CATSVQQGHSYEQYF	TGTGCCACTTCGGTGCAACAGGGCCACTCCTACGAGCAGTACTTC
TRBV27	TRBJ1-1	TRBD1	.	CASSPTGLEAFF	TGTGCCAGCAGTCCGACAGGGTTGGAAGCTTTCTTT
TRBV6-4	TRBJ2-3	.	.	CASSDSVTDTQYF	TGTGCCAGCAGTGACTCCGTCACAGATACGCAGTATTTT
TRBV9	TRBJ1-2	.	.	CASSVGIQPNYGYTF	TGTGCCAGCAGCGTCGGGATACAGCCTAACTATGGCTACACCTTC
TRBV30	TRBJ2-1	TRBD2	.	CAASGFNNEQFF	TGTGCCGCTAGCGGGTTTAACAATGAGCAGTTCTTC
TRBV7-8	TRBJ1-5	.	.	CASSLAQGRRAQHF	TGTGCCAGCAGCTTAGCGCAGGGCAGACGGGCCCAGCATTTT
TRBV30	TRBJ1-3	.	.	CAWSVLGNTIYF	TGTGCCTGGAGTGTCTTAGGAAACACCATATATTTT
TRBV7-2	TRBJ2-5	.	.	CASSSLGGSQETQYF	TGTGCCAGCAGCTCATTAGGGGGATCGCAAGAGACCCAGTACTTC
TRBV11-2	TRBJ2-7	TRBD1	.	CASSYAGTATYEQYF	TGTGCCAGCAGCTATGCCGGGACAGCAACCTACGAGCAGTACTTC
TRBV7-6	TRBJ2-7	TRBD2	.	CASSALAGYEQYF	TGTGCCAGCAGCGCTCTAGCGGGCTACGAGCAGTACTTC
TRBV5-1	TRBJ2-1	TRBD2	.	CASSLVASGKSYNEQFF	TGCGCCAGCAGCTTGGTGGCTAGCGGGAAGTCCTACAATGAGCAGTTCTTC
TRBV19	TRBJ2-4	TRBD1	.	CASSILQGTKNIQYF	TGTGCCAGTAGTATCTTACAGGGGACCAAAAACATTCAGTACTTC
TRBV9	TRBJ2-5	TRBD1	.	CASSTGTGIQETQYF	TGTGCCAGCAGCACCGGGACAGGCATCCAAGAGACCCAGTACTTC
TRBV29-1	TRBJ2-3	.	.	CSVGNTDTQYF	TGCAGCGTCGGGAACACAGATACGCAGTATTTT
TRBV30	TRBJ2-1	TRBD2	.	CAWSPAGGRGNEQFF	TGTGCCTGGAGTCCTGCGGGGGGACGAGGCAATGAGCAGTTCTTC
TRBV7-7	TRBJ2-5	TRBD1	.	CASSLTGTGKETQYF	TGTGCCAGCAGCTTGACCGGGACAGGGAAAGAGACCCAGTACTTC
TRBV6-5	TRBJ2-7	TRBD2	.	CASSYSLAGAPYEQYF	TGTGCCAGCAGTTACTCCCTAGCGGGGGCCCCCTACGAGCAGTACTTC
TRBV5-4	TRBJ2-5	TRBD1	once	CASSLPDRVETQYF	TGTGCCAGCAGCTTACCCGACAGGGTGGAGACCCAGTACTTC
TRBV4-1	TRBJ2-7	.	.	CASSQELAGQQYF	TGCGCCAGCAGCCAAGAGTTGGCGGGACAGCAGTACTTC
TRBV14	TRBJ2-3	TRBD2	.	CASSQTTSGRGDVGTQYF	TGTGCCAGCAGCCAGACGACTAGCGGGAGAGGAGATGTAGGTACGCAGTATTTT
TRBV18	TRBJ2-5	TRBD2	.	CASSLVAGGLQETQYF	TGTGCCAGCTCACTCGTAGCGGGAGGCCTACAAGAGACCCAGTACTTC
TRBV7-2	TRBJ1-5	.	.	CASSFGLQGHQPQHF	TGTGCCAGCAGCTTTGGTTTACAGGGACACCAGCCCCAGCATTTT
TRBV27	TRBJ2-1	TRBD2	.	CASSPLGGENEQFF	TGTGCCAGCAGTCCCTTGGGAGGGGAGAATGAGCAGTTCTTC
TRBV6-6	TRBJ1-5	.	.	CASSKSGGGSNQPQHF	TGTGCCAGCAGTAAATCTGGGGGGGGGAGCAATCAGCCCCAGCATTTT
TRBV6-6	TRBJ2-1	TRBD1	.	CASSNGQESSYNEQFF	TGTGCCAGCAGTAACGGACAGGAAAGCTCCTACAATGAGCAGTTCTTC
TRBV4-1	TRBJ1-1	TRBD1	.	CASSHQTGTGEAFF	TGCGCCAGCAGCCACCAAACCGGGACAGGGGAAGCTTTCTTT
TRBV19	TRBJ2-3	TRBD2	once	CASTGIAGGTDTQYF	TGTGCCAGTACGGGCATAGCGGGAGGTACAGATACGCAGTATTTT
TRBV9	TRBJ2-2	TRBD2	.	CASGRGGIMNTGELFF	TGTGCCTCCGGGAGGGGCGGGATAATGAACACCGGGGAGCTGTTTTTT
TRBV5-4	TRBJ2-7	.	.	CASSLVPGGDYEQYF	TGTGCCAGCAGCTTGGTGCCTGGAGGGGACTACGAGCAGTACTTC
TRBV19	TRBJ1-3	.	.	CASARDGGNGNTIYF	TGTGCCAGTGCCCGAGACGGGGGGAACGGAAACACCATATATTTT
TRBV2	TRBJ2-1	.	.	CASSASDEQFF	TGTGCCAGCAGCGCTAGCGACGAGCAGTTCTTC
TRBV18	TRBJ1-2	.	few	CASSATAIDGYTF	TGTGCCAGCTCGGCGACAGCAATCGATGGCTACACCTTC
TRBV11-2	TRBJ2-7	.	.	CASTTRRLGPHEQYF	TGTGCCAGCACTACTAGGCGTCTGGGCCCCCACGAGCAGTACTTC
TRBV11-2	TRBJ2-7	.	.	CASSLDRSWFFSREQYF	TGTGCCAGCAGCTTAGATCGATCGTGGTTCTTCTCGCGCGAGCAGTACTTC
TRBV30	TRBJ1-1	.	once	CAWTGGGRSTNTEAFF	TGTGCCTGGACGGGAGGGGGGCGATCTACGAACACTGAAGCTTTCTTT
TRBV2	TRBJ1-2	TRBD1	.	CASTGKTGGVEVDGYTF	TGTGCCAGCACTGGGAAGACAGGGGGCGTAGAGGTGGATGGCTACACCTTC
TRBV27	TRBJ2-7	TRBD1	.	CASRRFGDRGPGEQYF	TGTGCCAGCAGGCGCTTCGGGGACAGGGGGCCAGGGGAGCAGTACTTC